Listed below are T cell receptor beta chains from one sample, sequenced in a study of T cells in Graves' hyperthyroidism and ophthalmopathy. One entry per CDR3 protein, called by TCRdb with MiXCR from the multiplex PCR reads. The sample includes about 560,000 distinct CDR3 sequences, about a sixth seen only once; the top ten take approximately 18%. Material for sequencing was blood. These receptor sequences come from a woman aged 18-29 years with Graves' hyperthyroidism. CDR3s include the opening cysteine and the closing phenylalanine or tryptophan. D genes are given only for firm matches. Only some rows state a clone size, as once, few, many or a class for expanded clones.

v_gene: TRBV5-5; abundance: few; j_gene: TRBJ2-7; d_gene: TRBD1; CDR3aa: CASSLAIRGPYEQYF; CDR3nt: TGTGCCAGCAGCTTGGCCATCAGGGGGCCCTACGAGCAGTACTTC
v_gene: TRBV5-1; abundance: many; j_gene: TRBJ2-3; d_gene: -; CDR3aa: CASSSPRARFSTDTQYF; CDR3nt: TGCGCCAGCAGCTCCCCAAGGGCCAGGTTTAGCACAGATACGCAGTATTTT
v_gene: TRBV4-1; abundance: -; j_gene: TRBJ2-2; d_gene: TRBD1; CDR3aa: CASRIPGGAGELFF; CDR3nt: TGCGCCAGCCGCATCCCAGGGGGTGCCGGGGAGCTGTTTTTT
v_gene: TRBV5-6; abundance: -; j_gene: TRBJ2-5; d_gene: -; CDR3aa: CASSRPGTSFQETQYF; CDR3nt: TGTGCCAGCAGCCGCCCGGGAACAAGCTTCCAAGAGACCCAGTACTTC
v_gene: TRBV5-6; abundance: many; j_gene: TRBJ1-2; d_gene: -; CDR3aa: CASSLGTLKTDGYTF; CDR3nt: TGTGCCAGCAGCCTAGGGACGCTAAAGACGGATGGCTACACCTTC
v_gene: TRBV6-1; abundance: many; j_gene: TRBJ1-2; d_gene: -; CDR3aa: CASSESGINYGYTF; CDR3nt: TGTGCCAGCAGTGAGTCGGGGATCAACTATGGCTACACCTTC
v_gene: TRBV6-1; abundance: many; j_gene: TRBJ1-2; d_gene: TRBD1; CDR3aa: CASSERDRSYYGYTF; CDR3nt: TGTGCCAGCAGTGAGAGGGACAGATCTTACTATGGCTACACCTTC
v_gene: TRBV3-1; abundance: many; j_gene: TRBJ2-7; d_gene: -; CDR3aa: CASSSRGTKPEQYF; CDR3nt: TGTGCCAGCAGCTCCAGGGGTACCAAGCCCGAGCAGTACTTC
v_gene: TRBV11-3; abundance: many; j_gene: TRBJ2-2; d_gene: TRBD1; CDR3aa: CASSTPLGTGDGGGELFF; CDR3nt: TGTGCCAGCAGCACGCCCCTCGGGACAGGGGATGGTGGCGGGGAGCTGTTTTTT
v_gene: TRBV6-2/TRBV6-3; abundance: -; j_gene: TRBJ2-7; d_gene: -; CDR3aa: CAISNRQYF; CDR3nt: TGTGCCATCTCGAATAGGCAGTACTTC
v_gene: TRBV5-1; abundance: -; j_gene: TRBJ2-5; d_gene: -; CDR3aa: CASSSGTAPLEETQYF; CDR3nt: TGCGCCAGCAGCAGCGGGACAGCTCCACTAGAAGAGACCCAGTACTTC
v_gene: TRBV5-6; abundance: -; j_gene: TRBJ2-7; d_gene: -; CDR3aa: CASSLLGLQGMQYF; CDR3nt: TGTGCCAGCAGCTTGCTGGGACTACAGGGGATGCAGTACTTC
v_gene: TRBV20-1; abundance: many; j_gene: TRBJ2-1; d_gene: TRBD1; CDR3aa: CSARGGGQPYNEQFF; CDR3nt: TGCAGTGCTAGAGGTGGGGGACAGCCATACAATGAGCAGTTCTTC
v_gene: TRBV27; abundance: once; j_gene: TRBJ2-2; d_gene: -; CDR3aa: CASSLDREGGELFF; CDR3nt: TGTGCCAGCAGCCTGGACAGGGAGGGCGGGGAGCTGTTTTTT
v_gene: TRBV10-2; abundance: -; j_gene: TRBJ1-5; d_gene: TRBD1; CDR3aa: CASSEWQGAIPQHF; CDR3nt: TGCGCCAGCAGTGAGTGGCAGGGGGCAATCCCCCAGCATTTT
v_gene: TRBV7-9; abundance: few; j_gene: TRBJ2-1; d_gene: -; CDR3aa: CASSLDPHGFF; CDR3nt: TGTGCCAGCAGCTTAGACCCGCATGGGTTCTTC
v_gene: TRBV12-3/TRBV12-4; abundance: -; j_gene: TRBJ1-4; d_gene: -; CDR3aa: CASGDRNEKLFF; CDR3nt: TGTGCCAGTGGAGACAGAAATGAAAAACTGTTTTTT
v_gene: TRBV20-1; abundance: many; j_gene: TRBJ1-6; d_gene: TRBD1; CDR3aa: CSAREADRASGSPLHF; CDR3nt: TGCAGTGCTAGAGAGGCGGACAGGGCATCGGGTTCACCCCTCCACTTT
v_gene: TRBV7-9; abundance: many; j_gene: TRBJ2-3; d_gene: -; CDR3aa: CALGQLNALDTQYF; CDR3nt: TGTGCCCTTGGGCAGCTGAATGCTTTGGATACGCAGTATTTT
v_gene: TRBV29-1; abundance: few; j_gene: TRBJ1-2; d_gene: -; CDR3aa: CSVALSERNYGYTF; CDR3nt: TGCAGCGTTGCATTGTCAGAGAGGAACTATGGCTACACCTTC
v_gene: TRBV29-1; abundance: -; j_gene: TRBJ2-7; d_gene: -; CDR3aa: CSVEDTGQYF; CDR3nt: TGCAGCGTTGAAGATACGGGGCAGTACTTC
v_gene: TRBV20-1; abundance: few; j_gene: TRBJ2-2; d_gene: TRBD2; CDR3aa: CSARDFSSSGFWGTGELFF; CDR3nt: TGCAGTGCTAGAGATTTTAGTTCTAGCGGGTTTTGGGGCACCGGGGAGCTGTTTTTT
v_gene: TRBV28; abundance: many; j_gene: TRBJ2-1; d_gene: TRBD2; CDR3aa: CAIIASGKSYNEQFF; CDR3nt: TGTGCCATCATCGCTAGCGGGAAATCCTACAATGAGCAGTTCTTC
v_gene: TRBV29-1; abundance: few; j_gene: TRBJ1-2; d_gene: -; CDR3aa: CSVEDLPGGNGYTF; CDR3nt: TGCAGCGTTGAAGATTTGCCAGGAGGAAATGGCTACACCTTC
v_gene: TRBV2; abundance: many; j_gene: TRBJ1-4; d_gene: -; CDR3aa: CASSGGGGEKLFF; CDR3nt: TGTGCCAGCAGTGGGGGCGGTGGAGAAAAACTGTTTTTT
v_gene: TRBV4-3; abundance: -; j_gene: TRBJ1-2; d_gene: -; CDR3aa: CASSQELQGGYGYTF; CDR3nt: TGCGCCAGCAGCCAAGAATTGCAGGGTGGGTATGGCTACACCTTC
v_gene: TRBV12-3/TRBV12-4; abundance: few; j_gene: TRBJ2-4; d_gene: -; CDR3aa: CASSFLPAKGDIQYF; CDR3nt: TGTGCCAGCAGTTTTTTGCCTGCCAAAGGGGACATTCAGTACTTC
v_gene: TRBV7-8; abundance: -; j_gene: TRBJ1-5; d_gene: -; CDR3aa: CASSWGGMNQPQHF; CDR3nt: TGTGCCAGCAGCTGGGGGGGGATGAATCAGCCCCAGCATTTT